This is a list of T cell receptor beta chains from one sample in a study of T cell responses to AZD1222 COVID-19 vaccine. Data came from immunoSEQ multiplex PCR; TCRdb stores just in-frame clones and leaves some out. The repertoire holds about 150,000 clones, with around 90% as singletons. The sequenced sample was peripheral blood, obtained 28 days after the second AZD1222 dose. Every receptor here comes from an adult who received the AZD1222 COVID-19 vaccine. Both conserved end residues are part of each CDR3. D genes are given only for firm matches. Expanded clones are given a class, and other clones once, few, many or no size at all.

V gene: TRBV10-3; D gene: TRBD1; J gene: TRBJ1-4; clone size: .; CDR3 protein: CAISPGTGYEKLFF; CDR3 DNA: TGTGCCATCAGTCCCGGGACAGGATATGAAAAACTGTTTTTT
V gene: TRBV5-1; D gene: TRBD2; J gene: TRBJ2-7; clone size: .; CDR3 protein: CASSLPMTSGGLYEQYF; CDR3 DNA: TGCGCCAGCAGCTTACCCATGACTAGCGGGGGACTATACGAGCAGTACTTC
V gene: TRBV4-1; D gene: .; J gene: TRBJ1-4; clone size: .; CDR3 protein: CASSQEMEKLFF; CDR3 DNA: TGCGCCAGCAGCCAAGAAATGGAAAAACTGTTTTTT
V gene: TRBV19; D gene: TRBD1; J gene: TRBJ1-5; clone size: few; CDR3 protein: CASRGGTGMHQPQHF; CDR3 DNA: TGTGCCAGTAGGGGCGGGACAGGGATGCATCAGCCCCAGCATTTT
V gene: TRBV4-1; D gene: .; J gene: TRBJ1-5; clone size: .; CDR3 protein: CASSQGGVQPQHF; CDR3 DNA: TGCGCCAGCAGCCAAGGGGGAGTGCAGCCCCAGCATTTT
V gene: TRBV5-1; D gene: .; J gene: TRBJ1-1; clone size: .; CDR3 protein: CASSLDGYTEAFF; CDR3 DNA: TGCGCCAGCAGCTTGGACGGTTACACTGAAGCTTTCTTT
V gene: TRBV5-1; D gene: TRBD1; J gene: TRBJ2-3; clone size: .; CDR3 protein: CASSSGTGGSTDTQYF; CDR3 DNA: TGCGCCAGCAGCTCGGGGACAGGCGGAAGCACAGATACGCAGTATTTT
V gene: TRBV19; D gene: .; J gene: TRBJ2-2; clone size: many; CDR3 protein: CASLLDHANTGELFF; CDR3 DNA: TGTGCCAGCCTCCTGGATCATGCAAACACCGGGGAGCTGTTTTTT
V gene: TRBV3-1/TRBV3-2; D gene: .; J gene: TRBJ1-1; clone size: .; CDR3 protein: CASSQTSTEAFF; CDR3 DNA: TGTGCCAGCAGCCAGACCAGTACTGAAGCTTTCTTT
V gene: TRBV11-2; D gene: TRBD2; J gene: TRBJ2-2; clone size: .; CDR3 protein: CASSAGLAGELFF; CDR3 DNA: TGTGCCAGCAGCGCGGGACTAGCGGGGGAGCTGTTTTTT
V gene: TRBV18; D gene: .; J gene: TRBJ2-1; clone size: .; CDR3 protein: CASSGNGGEQFF; CDR3 DNA: TGTGCCAGCTCAGGGAACGGTGGGGAGCAGTTCTTC
V gene: TRBV10-1; D gene: .; J gene: TRBJ2-7; clone size: once; CDR3 protein: CASSEGLPAAGYEQYF; CDR3 DNA: TGCGCCAGCAGTGAGGGACTGCCGGCTGCCGGCTACGAGCAGTACTTC
V gene: TRBV4-3; D gene: .; J gene: TRBJ2-1; clone size: .; CDR3 protein: CASSQDQGRARFF; CDR3 DNA: TGCGCCAGCAGCCAAGACCAGGGAAGGGCTCGGTTCTTC
V gene: TRBV19; D gene: TRBD2; J gene: TRBJ2-7; clone size: .; CDR3 protein: CAWLAGAPDEQYF; CDR3 DNA: TGTGCCTGGTTAGCGGGGGCTCCGGACGAGCAGTACTTC
V gene: TRBV27; D gene: .; J gene: TRBJ1-1; clone size: .; CDR3 protein: CASRLFAPQGANTEAFF; CDR3 DNA: TGTGCCAGCAGACTCTTCGCCCCTCAGGGTGCGAACACTGAAGCTTTCTTT
V gene: TRBV5-1; D gene: .; J gene: TRBJ2-2; clone size: .; CDR3 protein: CASSLLQGRTGELFF; CDR3 DNA: TGCGCCAGCAGCTTATTACAGGGGAGGACCGGGGAGCTGTTTTTT
V gene: TRBV5-1; D gene: TRBD1; J gene: TRBJ1-2; clone size: .; CDR3 protein: CASSFIIGQGANEDGYTF; CDR3 DNA: TGCGCCAGCAGCTTTATTATAGGACAGGGGGCGAATGAGGATGGCTACACCTTC
V gene: TRBV7-2; D gene: .; J gene: TRBJ2-7; clone size: .; CDR3 protein: CASSLVDQRGEQYF; CDR3 DNA: TGTGCCAGCAGCTTAGTGGACCAACGGGGCGAGCAGTACTTC
V gene: TRBV6-2/TRBV6-3; D gene: TRBD1; J gene: TRBJ1-1; clone size: few; CDR3 protein: CASSYDRDLMNTEAFF; CDR3 DNA: TGTGCCAGCAGTTATGACAGGGACCTAATGAACACTGAAGCTTTCTTT
V gene: TRBV5-1; D gene: TRBD2; J gene: TRBJ2-1; clone size: .; CDR3 protein: CASRLTSGVYNEQFF; CDR3 DNA: TGCGCCAGCAGGTTGACTAGCGGGGTCTACAATGAGCAGTTCTTC
V gene: TRBV15; D gene: .; J gene: TRBJ1-1; clone size: .; CDR3 protein: CATSRDQGGSTEAFF; CDR3 DNA: TGTGCCACCAGCAGAGATCAAGGGGGGAGCACTGAAGCTTTCTTT
V gene: TRBV19; D gene: .; J gene: TRBJ1-1; clone size: few; CDR3 protein: CASSIGGGYTEAFF; CDR3 DNA: TGTGCCAGTAGTATAGGGGGAGGTTACACTGAAGCTTTCTTT
V gene: TRBV6-5; D gene: TRBD2; J gene: TRBJ2-5; clone size: .; CDR3 protein: CASKRTSGVETQYF; CDR3 DNA: TGTGCCAGCAAGAGGACTAGCGGGGTGGAGACCCAGTACTTC
V gene: TRBV30; D gene: .; J gene: TRBJ1-5; clone size: .; CDR3 protein: CAWSGGAGYQPQHF; CDR3 DNA: TGTGCCTGGAGTGGAGGGGCAGGGTATCAGCCCCAGCATTTT
V gene: TRBV5-1; D gene: TRBD1; J gene: TRBJ2-7; clone size: .; CDR3 protein: CASRTGESEQYF; CDR3 DNA: TGCGCCAGCCGCACAGGGGAGTCTGAGCAGTACTTC
V gene: TRBV6-5; D gene: .; J gene: TRBJ1-1; clone size: .; CDR3 protein: CASSYSTLVKTEAFF; CDR3 DNA: TGTGCCAGCAGTTACTCGACTCTGGTGAAGACTGAAGCTTTCTTT
V gene: TRBV30; D gene: .; J gene: TRBJ1-1; clone size: .; CDR3 protein: CAWSWVVWTEAFF; CDR3 DNA: TGTGCCTGGAGCTGGGTTGTTTGGACTGAAGCTTTCTTT
V gene: TRBV24-1; D gene: .; J gene: TRBJ2-1; clone size: .; CDR3 protein: CATSESGSSSYNEQFF; CDR3 DNA: TGTGCCACCAGTGAATCGGGATCCAGCTCCTACAATGAGCAGTTCTTC
V gene: TRBV19; D gene: .; J gene: TRBJ2-5; clone size: .; CDR3 protein: CASSIGGGAGKTQYF; CDR3 DNA: TGTGCCAGTAGTATAGGAGGCGGGGCCGGAAAGACCCAGTACTTC
V gene: TRBV18; D gene: .; J gene: TRBJ2-1; clone size: few; CDR3 protein: CASSPRLSEQFF; CDR3 DNA: TGTGCCAGCTCACCACGTCTTTCGGAGCAGTTCTTC
V gene: TRBV5-4; D gene: .; J gene: TRBJ2-5; clone size: once; CDR3 protein: CASSHPGGEETQYF; CDR3 DNA: TGTGCCAGCAGTCACCCTGGGGGCGAAGAGACCCAGTACTTC
V gene: TRBV12-3/TRBV12-4; D gene: .; J gene: TRBJ2-5; clone size: .; CDR3 protein: CARLCEQETQYF; CDR3 DNA: TGTGCCCGCCTCTGTGAACAAGAGACCCAGTACTTC
V gene: TRBV4-1; D gene: .; J gene: TRBJ1-2; clone size: .; CDR3 protein: CASSQGVWTYGYTF; CDR3 DNA: TGCGCCAGCAGCCAAGGGGTCTGGACCTATGGCTACACCTTC
V gene: TRBV6-2/TRBV6-3; D gene: TRBD1; J gene: TRBJ2-7; clone size: .; CDR3 protein: CASSYLGQEFYEQYF; CDR3 DNA: TGTGCCAGCAGTTACCTGGGACAGGAGTTCTACGAGCAGTACTTC
V gene: TRBV5-1; D gene: .; J gene: TRBJ2-1; clone size: .; CDR3 protein: CASSLAGFNEQFF; CDR3 DNA: TGCGCCAGCAGCTTGGCAGGGTTCAATGAGCAGTTCTTC
V gene: TRBV29-1; D gene: TRBD2; J gene: TRBJ2-1; clone size: .; CDR3 protein: CSVAGGSSYNEQFF; CDR3 DNA: TGCAGCGTTGCTGGCGGGAGCTCCTACAATGAGCAGTTCTTC
V gene: TRBV2; D gene: .; J gene: TRBJ1-1; clone size: .; CDR3 protein: CASRTQPGVAGEAFF; CDR3 DNA: TGTGCCAGCAGGACCCAACCAGGGGTGGCAGGGGAAGCTTTCTTT
V gene: TRBV2; D gene: .; J gene: TRBJ1-6; clone size: .; CDR3 protein: CASNLRENSPLHF; CDR3 DNA: TGTGCCAGCAACCTGAGGGAGAATTCACCCCTCCACTTT
V gene: TRBV7-9; D gene: .; J gene: TRBJ1-1; clone size: once; CDR3 protein: CASSLGSGAFF; CDR3 DNA: TGTGCCAGCAGCTTAGGGTCGGGAGCTTTCTTT
V gene: TRBV7-9; D gene: TRBD2; J gene: TRBJ2-5; clone size: .; CDR3 protein: CASSLALASGGQETQYF; CDR3 DNA: TGTGCCAGCAGCTTAGCGCTAGCTAGCGGGGGCCAAGAGACCCAGTACTTC
V gene: TRBV3-1/TRBV3-2; D gene: .; J gene: TRBJ1-5; clone size: .; CDR3 protein: CASSQSAQPVGPQHF; CDR3 DNA: TGTGCCAGCAGCCAAAGCGCACAGCCCGTCGGACCCCAGCATTTT
V gene: TRBV5-6; D gene: .; J gene: TRBJ1-6; clone size: .; CDR3 protein: CASSPGASYNSPLHF; CDR3 DNA: TGTGCCAGCAGCCCTGGGGCTAGCTATAATTCACCCCTCCACTTT
V gene: TRBV27; D gene: .; J gene: TRBJ2-3; clone size: .; CDR3 protein: CASRGRRWTDTQYF; CDR3 DNA: TGTGCCAGCAGAGGGAGGAGGTGGACAGATACGCAGTATTTT
V gene: TRBV5-6; D gene: .; J gene: TRBJ2-7; clone size: .; CDR3 protein: CASSLEQGPHEQYF; CDR3 DNA: TGTGCCAGCAGCTTGGAACAGGGACCCCACGAGCAGTACTTC
V gene: TRBV19; D gene: .; J gene: TRBJ1-2; clone size: once; CDR3 protein: CASSGQIRNYGYTF; CDR3 DNA: TGTGCCAGTAGTGGGCAAATAAGAAACTATGGCTACACCTTC
V gene: TRBV6-2/TRBV6-3; D gene: .; J gene: TRBJ1-5; clone size: .; CDR3 protein: CASSYKRANQPQHF; CDR3 DNA: TGTGCCAGCAGTTATAAGAGGGCAAATCAGCCCCAGCATTTT
V gene: TRBV5-6; D gene: .; J gene: TRBJ2-7; clone size: .; CDR3 protein: CASSLVAGTYEQYF; CDR3 DNA: TGTGCCAGCAGCTTGGTAGCAGGAACCTACGAGCAGTACTTC
V gene: TRBV14; D gene: .; J gene: TRBJ2-5; clone size: .; CDR3 protein: CASSRPRSGQETQYF; CDR3 DNA: TGTGCCAGCAGCCGACCCCGGAGCGGCCAAGAGACCCAGTACTTC
V gene: TRBV9; D gene: .; J gene: TRBJ1-4; clone size: .; CDR3 protein: CASSVFGDRAEKLFF; CDR3 DNA: TGTGCCAGCAGCGTTTTTGGGGACCGGGCGGAAAAACTGTTTTTT
V gene: TRBV23-1; D gene: .; J gene: TRBJ1-2; clone size: .; CDR3 protein: CASSVGQNYGYTF; CDR3 DNA: TGCGCCAGCAGCGTAGGACAGAACTATGGCTACACCTTC
V gene: TRBV2; D gene: .; J gene: TRBJ2-1; clone size: .; CDR3 protein: CASRGANESDEQFF; CDR3 DNA: TGTGCCAGCAGGGGGGCCAATGAATCCGATGAGCAGTTCTTC
V gene: TRBV6-5; D gene: .; J gene: TRBJ1-2; clone size: .; CDR3 protein: CASSYSANYGYTF; CDR3 DNA: TGTGCCAGCAGCTACTCGGCGAACTATGGCTACACCTTC
V gene: TRBV3-1/TRBV3-2; D gene: .; J gene: TRBJ1-6; clone size: once; CDR3 protein: CASSRSGAGNSPLHF; CDR3 DNA: TGTGCCAGCAGCCGATCGGGGGCAGGCAATTCACCCCTCCACTTT
V gene: TRBV7-9; D gene: TRBD2; J gene: TRBJ2-1; clone size: .; CDR3 protein: CASSLGLADYNEQFF; CDR3 DNA: TGTGCCAGCAGCTTAGGACTAGCGGACTACAATGAGCAGTTCTTC
V gene: TRBV6-5; D gene: TRBD2; J gene: TRBJ2-3; clone size: .; CDR3 protein: CASRSTSGSTDTQYF; CDR3 DNA: TGTGCCAGCAGATCGACTAGCGGGAGCACAGATACGCAGTATTTT
V gene: TRBV6-1; D gene: .; J gene: TRBJ1-5; clone size: .; CDR3 protein: CASSEGQRVPSNQPQHF; CDR3 DNA: TGTGCCAGCAGTGAAGGTCAGAGAGTGCCGAGCAATCAGCCCCAGCATTTT
V gene: TRBV6-5; D gene: TRBD1; J gene: TRBJ2-2; clone size: .; CDR3 protein: CASSSRTGLNTGELFF; CDR3 DNA: TGTGCCAGCAGTTCGCGGACAGGGTTAAACACCGGGGAGCTGTTTTTT